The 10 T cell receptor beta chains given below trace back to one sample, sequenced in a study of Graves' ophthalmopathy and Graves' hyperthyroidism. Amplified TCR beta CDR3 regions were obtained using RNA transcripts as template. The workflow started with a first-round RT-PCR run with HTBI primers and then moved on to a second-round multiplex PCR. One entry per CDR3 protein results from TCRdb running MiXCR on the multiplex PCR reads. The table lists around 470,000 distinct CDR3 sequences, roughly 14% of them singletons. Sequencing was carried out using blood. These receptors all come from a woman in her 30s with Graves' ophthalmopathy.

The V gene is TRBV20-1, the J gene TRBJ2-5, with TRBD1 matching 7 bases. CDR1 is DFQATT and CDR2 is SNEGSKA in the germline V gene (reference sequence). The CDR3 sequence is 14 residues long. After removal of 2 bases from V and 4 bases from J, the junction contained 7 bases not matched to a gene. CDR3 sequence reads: CSARTLGDRETQYF. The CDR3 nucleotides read TGCAGTGCTAGAACCTTAGGGGACAGAGAGACCCAGTACTTC.

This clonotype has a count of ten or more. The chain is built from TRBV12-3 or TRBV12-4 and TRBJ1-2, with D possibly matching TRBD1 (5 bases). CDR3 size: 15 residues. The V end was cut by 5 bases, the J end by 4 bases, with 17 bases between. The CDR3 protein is CASSPGGGVRYGYTF. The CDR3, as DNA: TGTGCCAGCAGTCCGGGCGGGGGGGTGCGCTATGGCTACACCTTC.

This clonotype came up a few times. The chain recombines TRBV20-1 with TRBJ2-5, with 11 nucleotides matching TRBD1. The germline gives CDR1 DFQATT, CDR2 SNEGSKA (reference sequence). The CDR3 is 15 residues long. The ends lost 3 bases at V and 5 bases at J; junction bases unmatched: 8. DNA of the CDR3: TGCAGTGCTAGGAGGGGGACAGGGGGAGGGGAGACCCAGTACTTC. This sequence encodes CSARRGTGGGETQYF.

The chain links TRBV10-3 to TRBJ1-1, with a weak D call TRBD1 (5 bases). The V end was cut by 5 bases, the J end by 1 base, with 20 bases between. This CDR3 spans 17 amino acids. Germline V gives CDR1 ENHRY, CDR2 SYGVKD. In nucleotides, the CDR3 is TGTGCCATCAGTCCGCCCAGACAGCCCTTTAGGAACACTGAAGCTTTCTTT. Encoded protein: CAISPPRQPFRNTEAFF.

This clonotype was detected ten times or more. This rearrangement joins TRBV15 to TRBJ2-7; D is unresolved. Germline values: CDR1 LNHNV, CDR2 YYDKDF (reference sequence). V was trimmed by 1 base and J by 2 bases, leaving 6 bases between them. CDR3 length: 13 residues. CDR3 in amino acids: CATSRGGPYEQYF. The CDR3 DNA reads TGTGCCACCAGCAGAGGTGGCCCCTACGAGCAGTACTTC.

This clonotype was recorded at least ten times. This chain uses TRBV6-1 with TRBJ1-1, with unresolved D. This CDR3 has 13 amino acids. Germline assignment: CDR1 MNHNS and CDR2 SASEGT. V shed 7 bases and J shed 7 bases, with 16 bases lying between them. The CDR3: CASTVGAMSEAFF. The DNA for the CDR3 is TGTGCCAGCACTGTGGGCGCGATGAGTGAAGCTTTCTTT.

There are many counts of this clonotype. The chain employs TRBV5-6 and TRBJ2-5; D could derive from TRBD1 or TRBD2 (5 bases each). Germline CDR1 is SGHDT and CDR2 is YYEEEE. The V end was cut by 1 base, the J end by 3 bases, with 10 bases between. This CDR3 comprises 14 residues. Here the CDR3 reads CASSLYGAEETQYF. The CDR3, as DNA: TGTGCCAGCAGCTTGTACGGGGCCGAAGAGACCCAGTACTTC. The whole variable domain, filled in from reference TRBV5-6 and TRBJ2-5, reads DAGVTQSPTHLIKTRGQQVTLRCSPKSGHDTVSWYQQALGQGPQFIFQYYEEEERQRGNFPDRFSGHQFPNYSSELNVNALLLGDSALYLCASSLYGAEETQYFGPGTRLLVL.

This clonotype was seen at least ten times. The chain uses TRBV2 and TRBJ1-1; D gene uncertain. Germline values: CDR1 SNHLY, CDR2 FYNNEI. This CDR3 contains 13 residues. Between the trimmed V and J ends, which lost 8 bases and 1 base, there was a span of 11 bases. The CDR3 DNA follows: TGTGCCAGCTGCACGTCGCAGAACACTGAAGCTTTCTTT. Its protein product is CASCTSQNTEAFF.

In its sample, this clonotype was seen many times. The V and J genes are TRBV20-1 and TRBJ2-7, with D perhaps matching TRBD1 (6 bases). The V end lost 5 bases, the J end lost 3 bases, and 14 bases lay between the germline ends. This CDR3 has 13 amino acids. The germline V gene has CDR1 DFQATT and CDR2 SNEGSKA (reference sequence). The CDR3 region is CSASGTSVYEQYF. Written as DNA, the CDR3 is TGCAGTGCTTCCGGGACAAGCGTCTACGAGCAGTACTTC.

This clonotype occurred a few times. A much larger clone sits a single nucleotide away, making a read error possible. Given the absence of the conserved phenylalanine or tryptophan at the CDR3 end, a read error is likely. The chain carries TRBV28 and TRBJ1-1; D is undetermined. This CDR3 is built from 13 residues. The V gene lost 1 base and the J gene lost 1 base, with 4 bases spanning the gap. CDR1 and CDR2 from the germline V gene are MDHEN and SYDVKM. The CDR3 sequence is CASSLSWNTEAFS. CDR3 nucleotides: TGTGCCAGCAGTTTATCCTGGAACACTGAAGCTTTCTCT.